This TCR beta chain is drawn from a study of T-cell memory formation after mild COVID-19. J gave up 6 bases and V 5 bases, and 12 bases lay outside the gene matches. Germline V CDR1 and CDR2: MNHEY, SVGAGI. The CDR3 extends over 16 amino acids. Worth noting for this clonotype: Its antigen is undetermined.

Findings and caveats of the study: Pre-infection memory held some responding clones, suggesting pre-existing cross-reactive T cells responded.

TCRdb re-called the 5' RACE reads with MiXCR, one entry per CDR3 protein. The sample shows 150,000 to 200,000 distinct CDR3 sequences, approximately 10% of them seen only once. V is TRBV6-5 and J is TRBJ1-4; 7 bases are a match to TRBD1. The TCR was taken from a man younger than 30 who had mild COVID-19 (a few samples of this study predate the infection). Cell type and time point are not known. The sequenced material came from PBMCs or a T cell subset sorted from them (not recorded which). The CDR3 is CASSVLPGQYHEKLFF. The CDR3 nucleotides are TGTGCCAGCAGTGTCTTGCCGGGACAGTATCATGAAAAACTGTTTTTT.